This T cell receptor (beta chain) was obtained from a study of T cell responses to AZD1222 COVID-19 vaccine (dated by TCRdb to the early 2020s). Turning to the overall study: A total of about 240 trial participants underwent TCR sequencing, of whom 200 to 220 received two doses of AZD1222 and around 26 received two doses of the MenACWY control vaccine. Trial participants were enrolled by age into 18-55, 56-69 and 70-plus year subgroups, with roughly 150, 30 and 60 TCR-sequenced participants respectively.

The CDR3 regions of human TCRbeta chains were analyzed by immunosequencing. On the study's bioinformatics: TCRs in the repertoires were matched against a reference library of SARS-CoV-2-specific TCRs that had been generated with the MIRA antigen-specificity platform. Breadth was defined as the fraction of unique TCRs that were SARS-CoV-2-associated, and depth was defined as the fraction of total T cells that were SARS-CoV-2-associated. Using the MIRA data, every spike-specific TCR was mapped to the spike region that the TCR reacted to and assigned to either a CD4 or a CD8 class. Log10-transformed breadth and depth values were compared by one-way ANOVA with Sidak's multiple comparisons tests. Not all clones reach the TCRdb copy of this immuneACCESS table, which keeps in-frame sequences only. Checked studies attribute under half of the gap to unresolved V genes and leave the rest unexplained. The V and J calls and the clone size are those of that table, but D and trimming were determined from the DNA. In all, the sample holds 130,000 to 150,000 clones, and roughly four fifths of those were seen once. The ten largest clones capture about 4% of the sample.

The intended sense of this specimen's time point label: baseline before first vaccination. The treatment or condition label of this sample denotes: meningococcal conjugate vaccine given as trial control. Samples from vaccinated people were obtained from the UK trials COV001 and COV002, which included a single-blind randomized controlled phase 2/3 trial of AZD1222 (ChAdOx1 nCoV-19) in healthy adults. For TCRbeta chain sequencing, PBMC samples from trial participants were taken at day 0 and at day 28 after the second dose. Note on this clone: This clone's antigen is unknown. No per-base quality is available; no much larger clone lies one base away.

Beyond this particular receptor, the publication reports: In the small 56-69-year group, the increase in depth fell short of significance, most likely because of low power. Epitopes outside the regions mutated in the B.1.351 and B.1.1.7 variants were reportedly recognized by nearly half of the unique spike-specific TCRs. No day 14 peak-response samples were available, so repertoires were characterized only after the peak T cell response. Most participants were white British and females outnumbered males, and the authors suggested that clonal diversity may have been underestimated. After two AZD1222 doses, spike-specific TCR breadth and depth were significantly higher than at day 0 and than in MenACWY recipients. Conclusions about previously exposed vaccinees were limited because only a handful of AZD1222 recipients were SARS-CoV-2 seropositive at baseline. The vaccine-associated CD4 TCRs covered the entire spike protein, and the dominant responses fell in regions 160-218 and 743-854.

The CDR3 holds 14 amino acids from the cysteine to the valine. CDR3 DNA is the only sequence kept; it has 42 bases, read in frame from the first base. Clipping removes 5 bases from V and 6 bases from J, with 8 as the unmatched junction base count. As encoded in the germline V gene, CDR1 is WSHSY while CDR2 is SAAADI. The input for sequencing was peripheral blood, taken on day 0 of MenACWY control vaccination. The rearranged chain carries TRBV10-2 and TRBJ2-7, with 9 central nucleotides matching TRBD1. The TCR comes from an adult in good health. The nucleotide sequence reads TGCGCCAGCAGTTGGACAGGGGACGACAGCGAGCAGTACGTC. Its protein reads: CASSWTGDDSEQYV.